This TCR beta chain was sequenced in a study of cytomegalovirus exposure and HLA in healthy donors. Turning to this clone: Antigen: not known.

The PCR made use of 60 Vbeta and 13 Jbeta primers. Generated by immunoSEQ multiplex PCR, the TCRdb table keeps only in-frame clones and is missing some. The sample includes about 230,000 clones, about 77% of them seen just once. Findings and limits, study-wide: HLA alleles were associated with 16,000 or so TCR beta sequences in a later analysis at 0.05 false discovery rate. Later analysis placed DRB1 highest and HLA-C lowest in TCR association rates, which differed by HLA locus.

The sample comprised PBMCs. The clonotype originates from a boy between 10 and 17 years old in good health and CMV-seronegative.

CDR3 in amino acids: CAGSGQWGDQPQHF. As DNA, the CDR3 is TGTGCCGGTTCGGGACAGTGGGGCGATCAGCCCCAGCATTTT. The V and J genes are TRBV2 and TRBJ1-5, with 7 bases identical to TRBD1. Germline-derived CDR1 and CDR2 are SNHLY and FYNNEI. CDR3 size: 14 residues. V shed 11 bases and J 5 bases; nucleotides not matched to a gene: 12.